This passage covers 27 T cell receptor beta chains from one sample sequenced in a study of CD8+ T cells in alopecia areata. RNA, once extracted, was reverse transcribed into cDNA for use as the sequencing template. TCRdb keeps only in-frame clones here, not all; method: immunoSEQ multiplex PCR. The sample contains about 140,000 clones, roughly 52% of which appear only once. The treatment: oral pan-JAK inhibitor, 5-10 mg twice daily. Sequencing was performed on CD8+ T cells sorted from blood, taken at week 4, from a patient treated with tofacitinib. The receptors stem from a human donor with alopecia areata.

The rearrangement joins TRBV29-1 to TRBJ1-1; 8 nucleotides match TRBD1. The CDR3 is 13 residues long. The germline gives CDR1 SQVTM, CDR2 ANQGSEA. Trimming cost V 7 bases and J 5 bases; bases outside gene matches: 9. CDR3 DNA: TGCAGCGGGCAACAGGGGGTTGGGACTGAAGCTTTCTTT. It is translated as CSGQQGVGTEAFF.

The rearrangement links TRBV29-1 to TRBJ1-1; TRBD1 aligns across 7 bases. The V segment lost 6 bases and the J segment 7 bases; nucleotides outside the gene matches: 14. CDR3 length: 14 amino acids. The germline V gene encodes CDR1 SQVTM and CDR2 ANQGSEA. The CDR3 sequence: CSVAGDSVYIEAFF. Written as DNA, the CDR3 is TGCAGCGTCGCGGGGGACAGCGTCTACATTGAAGCTTTCTTT.

The gene calls are TRBV7-9 and TRBJ1-2; TRBD1 matches at 11 bases. V lost 4 bases, J lost 8 bases, and 6 bases stayed unmatched. The CDR3 consists of 14 residues. Germline V gene sequence: CDR1 SEHNR, CDR2 FQNEAQ (reference sequence). This CDR3 reads CASSSGQGAWGYTF. The CDR3 DNA sequence: TGTGCCAGCAGCTCTGGACAGGGGGCTTGGGGCTACACCTTC. Using reference TRBV7-9 and TRBJ1-2 for the parts outside the CDR3, the full variable domain is DTGVSQNPRHKITKRGQNVTFRCDPISEHNRLYWYRQTLGQGPEFLTYFQNEAQLEKSRLLSDRFSAERPKGSFSTLEIQRTEQGDSAMYLCASSSGQGAWGYTFGSGTRLTVV.

The chain recombines TRBV7-9 with TRBJ1-2; no clear D. With 2 bases removed from V and 8 bases from J, the gap between germline ends came to 21 bases. Germline V CDR1 and CDR2: SEHNR, FQNEAQ (reference sequence). The CDR3 contains 16 residues. The CDR3 nucleotides read TGTGCCAGCAGCTTAAGATCGGCAGCACTGAACTTGGGCTACACCTTC. This translates into CASSLRSAALNLGYTF.

The V call is TRBV13, the J call TRBJ2-7; tentatively, D is TRBD1 (6 bases). This CDR3 has 14 amino acids. Germline V CDR1 and CDR2: PRHDT, FYEKMQ (reference sequence). The V gene lost 5 bases and the J gene lost 0 bases, with 11 bases spanning the gap. CDR3 DNA: TGTGCCAGCAGCCACGGGGACATCTCCTACGAGCAGTACTTC. It translates to CASSHGDISYEQYF.

The chain combines TRBV27 with TRBJ1-6, with D possibly being TRBD1 (6 bases). This CDR3 is 18 amino acids long. Germline CDR1 and CDR2: MNHEY and SMNVEV (reference sequence). Trimming took off 1 base at V and 3 bases at J, with 16 bases between the two ends. CDR3 residues: CASSLLRGRGNYNSPLHF. DNA of the CDR3: TGTGCCAGCAGTTTATTAAGGGGCAGGGGAAACTATAATTCACCCCTCCACTTT.

The gene calls are TRBV30 and TRBJ1-2; 7 positions agree with TRBD1. With V trimmed by 2 bases and J by 2 bases, 8 bases remained unmatched. Germline-derived CDR1 and CDR2 are GTSNPN and SVGIG (reference sequence). This CDR3 comprises 15 residues. CDR3: CAWSFRTGRNYGYTF. DNA of the CDR3: TGTGCCTGGAGTTTCCGGACAGGAAGGAACTATGGCTACACCTTC.

The J gene is TRBJ1-1, the V gene TRBV19, with 7 positions matching TRBD1. CDR1 LNHDA and CDR2 SQIVND come from the germline V gene (reference sequence). The CDR3 contains 13 residues. Germline trimming cut 1 base from V and 6 bases from J; bases unmatched to any gene: 2. CDR3 coding DNA: TGTGCCAGTAGTATAGGAGGACAGGCTGAAGCTTTCTTT. Residues: CASSIGGQAEAFF.

The chain links TRBV27 to TRBJ1-5, with D possibly matching TRBD1 (5 bases). The CDR3 loop spans 13 amino acids. Germline assignment: CDR1 MNHEY and CDR2 SMNVEV (reference sequence). V was cut by 4 bases and J by 9 bases, with 13 bases left in between. CDR3 residues: CASSYRFGGPQHF. The CDR3, as DNA: TGTGCCAGCAGTTACAGGTTCGGGGGGCCCCAGCATTTT.

This rearrangement joins TRBV29-1 to TRBJ2-7, with 9 bases identical to TRBD1. Trimming removed 4 bases from V and 1 base from J; junction bases left unmatched: 5. Germline V gene data show CDR1 as SQVTM and CDR2 as ANQGSEA. CDR3 size: 14 residues. Written as DNA, the CDR3 is TGCAGCGTTGGAGGGACAGGGTGGTCCTACGAGCAGTACTTC. This gives the protein CSVGGTGWSYEQYF.

This clone was detected once. CDR3 nucleotide sequence: TGTGCCAGCAGTCTACAGGGGGCCTCCTACAATGAGCAGTTCTTC. Its protein product is CASSLQGASYNEQFF. J is TRBJ2-1 and V is TRBV2; 9 bases agree with TRBD1. Germline lookup yields CDR1 SNHLY and CDR2 FYNNEI. V gave up 5 bases and J gave up 0 bases; unmatched junction bases: 2. The CDR3 extends over 15 amino acids.

Here the CDR3 DNA reads TGTGCCAGCAGTGACTTTCGGACAGGGGTGGATCAGCCCCAGCATTTT. Its protein product is CASSDFRTGVDQPQHF. V is TRBV2 and J is TRBJ1-5; 9 nucleotides align to TRBD1. CDR3 size: 16 residues. Germline-derived CDR1 and CDR2 are SNHLY and FYNNEI. V shed 3 bases and J 5 bases; nucleotides not matched to a gene: 8.

The chain combines TRBV5-5 with TRBJ1-4; D gene uncertain. The CDR3 spans 14 residues. V shed 5 bases and J shed 0 bases, with 8 bases lying between them. From germline, CDR1 is SGHKS and CDR2 YYEKEE (reference sequence). Here the CDR3 DNA reads TGTGCCAGCAGTCGGATGGCAACTAATGAAAAACTGTTTTTT. Its protein product is CASSRMATNEKLFF.

V gene TRBV7-9 combines with J gene TRBJ2-7; TRBD1 agrees at 7 bases. J lost 0 bases, V lost 6 bases, and 11 bases had no gene match. CDR3 size: 16 residues. Per the germline V gene, CDR1 is SEHNR and CDR2 is FQNEAQ (reference sequence). Here the CDR3 reads CASSLYGTDLSYEQYF. The CDR3 DNA reads as TGTGCCAGCAGTTTATACGGGACAGACCTCTCCTACGAGCAGTACTTC.

In its sample, this clone was seen a few times. The chain is built from TRBV7-3 and TRBJ2-1; TRBD1 matches at 7 bases. CDR1 is SGHTA, CDR2 FQGTGA, per germline. The CDR3 loop spans 13 amino acids. V lost 6 bases and J lost 7; bases outside the gene matches: 6. The CDR3 sequence: CASSETGTNEQFF. DNA of the CDR3: TGTGCCAGCAGTGAGACAGGGACGAATGAGCAGTTCTTC.

This clone was counted between two and nine times. The gene calls are TRBV7-4 and TRBJ2-1; 10 bases fit TRBD2. Germline V CDR1 and CDR2: SGHVT, SQSDAQ. J was trimmed by 5 bases and V by 11 bases; bases with no gene match: 12. CDR3 size: 15 residues. The DNA of the CDR3 is TGTGCCGGAATTAGCGGGGGGCCCATCCACAATGAGCAGTTCTTC. It encodes CAGISGGPIHNEQFF.

This clone was detected a few times. The chain employs TRBV27 and TRBJ1-2; 7 bases map to TRBD1. Germline CDR1 reads MNHEY; CDR2 reads SMNVEV (reference sequence). This CDR3 region has 13 residues. The ends lost 6 bases at V and 5 bases at J; junction bases unmatched: 6. CDR3: CASSQTGTYGYTF. The CDR3 DNA is TGTGCCAGCAGCCAGACAGGGACTTATGGCTACACCTTC.

CDR3: CASSDTPSYEQYF. The DNA of the CDR3 is TGTGCCAGCAGCGACACTCCCTCCTACGAGCAGTACTTC. The chain joins TRBV5-8 to TRBJ2-7; D remains unclear. The CDR3 has 13 residues. Germline CDR1 reads SGHTS; CDR2 reads YDEGEE. Trimming left V 4 bases short and J 0 bases short, with 8 bases between. Variable domain in full (rest from reference TRBV5-8 and TRBJ2-7): EAGVTQSPTHLIKTRGQQATLRCSPISGHTSVYWYQQALGLGLQFLLWYDEGEERNRGNFPPRFSGRQFPNYSSELNVNALELEDSALYLCASSDTPSYEQYFGPGTRLTVT.

In its sample, this clone was seen many times. The chain recombines TRBV28 with TRBJ1-2; D perhaps matches TRBD1 (6 bases). The CDR3 spans 14 residues. V was cut by 3 bases and J by 8 bases, with 16 bases left in between. CDR1 and CDR2 from the germline V gene are MDHEN and SYDVKM. As DNA, the CDR3 is TGTGCCAGCAGTTTGGAAGGGGGGACTCGGGGCTACACCTTC. This encodes CASSLEGGTRGYTF.

A few counts support this clone. The rearrangement uses TRBV6-6 and TRBJ2-7; D is possibly TRBD1 (6 bases). The germline gives CDR1 MNHNY, CDR2 SVGAGI (reference sequence). Between the trimmed V and J ends, which lost 2 bases and 0 bases, there was a span of 8 bases. The CDR3 extends over 14 amino acids. The CDR3 DNA follows: TGTGCCAGCAGTTACGGACAGAGCTCCTACGAGCAGTACTTC. It specifies CASSYGQSSYEQYF.

The chain is built from TRBV4-1 and TRBJ1-5; D is unclear. CDR3 size: 16 residues. Deletions cut 4 bases from V and 4 bases from J, with 17 bases between. Germline loops: CDR1 MGHRA, CDR2 YSYEKL. The CDR3 region has the DNA TGCGCCAGCAGCCCAGCTCTGGGATTATTAAATCAGCCCCAGCATTTT. Residues: CASSPALGLLNQPQHF.

This clone was observed a few times. V gene TRBV7-9 combines with J gene TRBJ1-1; D uncertain. Germline loops: CDR1 SEHNR, CDR2 FQNEAQ (reference sequence). V was cut by 8 bases and J by 1 base, with 8 bases left in between. The CDR3 is made up of 12 amino acids. The DNA for the CDR3 is TGTGCCAGCGTCCGGGGGAACACTGAAGCTTTCTTT. This sequence encodes CASVRGNTEAFF.

To note about this clone: The junction departs from the called germline gene at one end, perhaps through a read error. This chain joins TRBV5-6 and TRBJ2-7; D is undetermined. The CDR3 runs to 13 residues. The germline V gene encodes CDR1 SGHDT and CDR2 YYEEEE. Written as DNA, the CDR3 is TGCGCCAGCAGCTTGGGGTCAGACTACGAGCAGTACTTC. As protein: CASSLGSDYEQYF.

The chain uses TRBV18 and TRBJ1-2; possible D gene TRBD1, 6 bases. Germline CDR1 reads KGHSH; CDR2 reads LQKENI. The CDR3 is 14 amino acids. Trimming shortened V by 3 bases and J by 3 bases, and 11 bases separated the two germline ends. CDR3 nucleotides: TGTGCCAGCTCACCCGGGGGCGCAGACTATGGCTACACCTTC. Amino acid sequence: CASSPGGADYGYTF.

The sample holds a few counts of this clone. V and J are TRBV6-6 and TRBJ2-3; a weak D match, TRBD2 (6 bases). The CDR3 loop spans 14 amino acids. Per germline, CDR1 MNHNY and CDR2 SVGAGI (reference sequence). Trimming stripped 5 bases from V and 6 bases from J, with 15 bases between. Written as DNA, the CDR3 is TGTGCCAGCAGTCCGCGGGGCTCGCGGGATACGCAGTATTTT. This sequence encodes CASSPRGSRDTQYF.

The sample holds a few counts of this clone. The V and J genes are TRBV4-1 and TRBJ1-2; D might be TRBD1 (6 bases). The ends were cut back, 1 base at V and 5 bases at J, with 20 bases in the middle. CDR1 is MGHRA, CDR2 YSYEKL, per germline. The CDR3 consists of 17 residues. The CDR3 nucleotides are TGCGCCAGCAGCCAAGCTGGTGGGACTCACGGACAGTATGGCTACACCTTC. Translated, it gives CASSQAGGTHGQYGYTF.

This chain connects TRBV13 to TRBJ2-5; 10 nucleotides align to TRBD2. Germline loops: CDR1 PRHDT, CDR2 FYEKMQ (reference sequence). The junction had 5 bases not matched to a gene; V was cut back by 0 bases and J by 4 bases. This CDR3 contains 16 residues. CDR3 DNA: TGTGCCAGCAGCTTAGGGGCTAGCGGGGGCGTAGAGACCCAGTACTTC. It specifies CASSLGASGGVETQYF.